The 17 T cell receptor beta chains below all came from one sample that was sequenced in a study of cytomegalovirus exposure and HLA in healthy donors. PCR involved 60 Vbeta and 13 Jbeta primers. TCRdb's table, derived via immunoSEQ multiplex PCR, lists solely in-frame clones and lacks some. Of under 140,000 clones in the sample, more than 60% are singletons; the top ten hold approximately 5.6%. The sequencing sample was made of PBMCs. The receptors shown here come from a young man in good health and CMV-seropositive.

The chain couples TRBV5-5 to TRBJ1-1; D call uncertain. Trimming removed 4 bases at V and 3 bases at J, with 19 bases between. There are 16 residues in the CDR3. Germline V gene data show CDR1 as SGHKS and CDR2 as YYEKEE (reference sequence). CDR3 nucleotides: TGTGCCAGCAGCCTGAGAGGGTTTGGCCCTCACACTGAAGCTTTCTTT. It translates to CASSLRGFGPHTEAFF.

The genes are TRBV5-1 and TRBJ1-1; TRBD1 matches 8 bases. Germline CDR1 SGHRS, CDR2 YFSETQ. Unmatched junction bases numbered 12, after V lost 5 bases and J lost 6 bases. The CDR3 runs to 15 residues. The CDR3 DNA follows: TGCGCCAGCAGACCGGGACAGGTCGTAAAACCTGAAGCTTTCTTT. Its protein is CASRPGQVVKPEAFF.

The chain joins TRBV5-1 to TRBJ2-1; 9 bases line up with TRBD1. The trim removed 2 bases at V and 9 bases at J, leaving 9 bases unmatched. The CDR3 length is 15 residues. Looked up from germline, CDR1 is SGHRS and CDR2 is YFSETQ. As DNA, the CDR3 is TGCGCCAGCAGCTTTTCGACAGGGGGGGGAAGTGAGCAGTTCTTC. This translates into CASSFSTGGGSEQFF.

The V gene is TRBV7-2, the J gene TRBJ1-4; 7 bases are a match to TRBD1. The germline CDR1 and CDR2 sequences are SGHTA and FQGNSA. The trim removed 4 bases at V and 5 bases at J, leaving 4 bases unmatched. This CDR3 comprises 14 residues. CDR3 sequence reads: CASSSGQQNEKLFF. In DNA form, the CDR3 reads TGTGCCAGCAGCTCGGGACAGCAAAATGAAAAACTGTTTTTT.

This clone has at least ten counts. The rearrangement uses TRBV7-2 and TRBJ2-7, with 8 bases lining up with TRBD2. Germline values: CDR1 SGHTA, CDR2 FQGNSA. This CDR3 spans 16 amino acids. Unmatched junction bases numbered 6, after V lost 1 base and J lost 1 base. CDR3 DNA: TGTGCCAGCAGCTTAGGGGAGCTAGCGGGTTCCTACGAGCAGTACTTC. Translated: CASSLGELAGSYEQYF.

This clone was detected a few times. V usage is TRBV7-9 and J usage is TRBJ1-5; 10 bases agree with TRBD1. This CDR3 is built from 14 residues. Germline V gene data show CDR1 as SEHNR and CDR2 as FQNEAQ (reference sequence). V trimming: 4 bases; J trimming: 7 bases; junction bases outside the gene matches: 4. In DNA form, the CDR3 reads TGTGCCAGCAGCTGGGACAGGGGAGACCAGCCCCAGCATTTT. It specifies CASSWDRGDQPQHF.

J is TRBJ2-7 and V is TRBV6-6, with 8 positions matching TRBD1. Looked up from germline, CDR1 is MNHNY and CDR2 is SVGAGI (reference sequence). The V segment lost 6 bases and the J segment 6 bases; nucleotides outside the gene matches: 7. The CDR3 sequence is 13 residues long. CDR3 coding DNA: TGTGCCAGCAGCCCCGGACAGGGAGGCGAGCAGTACTTC. Protein sequence: CASSPGQGGEQYF.

The chain employs TRBV2 and TRBJ2-3; 10 bases are shared with TRBD2. This CDR3 contains 13 residues. Germline CDR1 reads SNHLY; CDR2 reads FYNNEI. V was pared by 6 bases and J by 7 bases, with 4 bases of the junction left unmatched. The CDR3 nucleotides are TGTGCCAGCAGGATGACTAGCGGGTATACGCAGTATTTT. Encoded protein: CASRMTSGYTQYF.

V gene TRBV13 combines with J gene TRBJ2-5; 7 bases are shared with TRBD2. Germline V gene lookup returns CDR1 PRHDT and CDR2 FYEKMQ (reference sequence). CDR3 length: 17 amino acids. V dropped 5 bases and J dropped 3; count of bases not matched to a gene: 15. DNA for the CDR3: TGTGCCAGCAGCCCGCCCGGGACTACCCGAAAAAAAGAGACCCAGTACTTC. Translated, it gives CASSPPGTTRKKETQYF.

This chain joins TRBV29-1 and TRBJ2-6; 9 bases map to TRBD1. The junction had 8 bases not matched to a gene; V was cut back by 1 base and J by 1 base. Per the germline V gene, CDR1 is SQVTM and CDR2 is ANQGSEA. The CDR3 runs to 18 residues. CDR3 amino acids: CSVEGTGTGPSGANVLTF. Here the CDR3 DNA reads TGCAGCGTTGAAGGTACCGGGACAGGGCCATCTGGGGCCAACGTCCTGACTTTC. The variable domain in full, completed from reference TRBV29-1 and TRBJ2-6, reads SAVISQKPSRDICQRGTSLTIQCQVDSQVTMMFWYRQQPGQSLTLIATANQGSEATYESGFVIDKFPISRPNLTFSTLTVSNMSPEDSSIYLCSVEGTGTGPSGANVLTFGAGSRLTVL.

This chain connects TRBV20-1 to TRBJ2-5; D perhaps matches TRBD1 (5 bases). CDR1 is DFQATT and CDR2 is SNEGSKA in the germline V gene (reference sequence). There are 11 residues in the CDR3. Between the trimmed V and J ends, which lost 7 bases and 3 bases, there was a span of 9 bases. The CDR3 nucleotides are TGCAGTGTCGACAGAAAAGAGACCCAGTACTTC. Its translation is CSVDRKETQYF.

The chain's CDR3 is CAISETAHGYTF. CDR3 bases: TGTGCCATCAGTGAGACAGCCCATGGCTACACCTTC. The rearrangement joins TRBV10-3 to TRBJ1-2; no firm D call. The CDR3 runs to 12 residues. Trimming took off 2 bases at V and 6 bases at J, with 7 bases between the two ends. The germline CDR1 and CDR2 sequences are ENHRY and SYGVKD.

The chain couples TRBV5-6 to TRBJ2-7, with TRBD2 identical over 8 bases. Trimming at V came to 4 bases and at J to 2 bases, leaving 8 bases not matched to a gene. CDR3 size: 15 residues. Germline loops: CDR1 SGHDT, CDR2 YYEEEE. The CDR3 region is CASSHRGGTTYEQYF. DNA of the CDR3: TGTGCCAGCAGCCACCGGGGGGGGACCACCTACGAGCAGTACTTC.

This clone was found a few times. The chain uses TRBV5-1 and TRBJ2-3; D is undetermined. This CDR3 contains 14 residues. Germline V gene data show CDR1 as SGHRS and CDR2 as YFSETQ. Trimming took 0 bases from V and 3 from J, leaving 8 bases between them. DNA for the CDR3: TGCGCCAGCAGCTTGGCGGCGACAACAGATACGCAGTATTTT. It translates to CASSLAATTDTQYF.

This clone was seen only a few times. V usage is TRBV19 and J usage is TRBJ2-7; the D is unclear. From germline, CDR1 is LNHDA and CDR2 SQIVND (reference sequence). Deletions cut 4 bases from V and 2 bases from J, with 15 bases between. The CDR3 spans 15 residues. The CDR3 loop is CASSTTIRLAYEQYF. Here the CDR3 DNA reads TGTGCCAGTAGTACCACGATCAGGTTAGCCTACGAGCAGTACTTC. The complete variable domain, with remaining parts taken from reference TRBV19 and TRBJ2-7, reads DGGITQSPKYLFRKEGQNVTLSCEQNLNHDAMYWYRQDPGQGLRLIYYSQIVNDFQKGDIAEGYSVSREKKESFPLTVTSAQKNPTAFYLCASSTTIRLAYEQYFGPGTRLTVT.

The rearrangement uses TRBV7-9 and TRBJ2-5; 8 bases align to TRBD2. The junction had 8 bases not matched to a gene; V was cut back by 2 bases and J by 3 bases. Per the germline V gene, CDR1 is SEHNR and CDR2 is FQNEAQ (reference sequence). CDR3 length equals 16 residues. This chain's CDR3 is CASSLPFGRGEETQYF. The CDR3 bases are TGTGCCAGCAGCTTACCCTTTGGGCGGGGGGAAGAGACCCAGTACTTC.

This clone was seen just once. This rearrangement joins TRBV19 to TRBJ2-3, with 8 bases fitting TRBD2. Trimming cost V 4 bases and J 0 bases; bases outside gene matches: 6. This CDR3 is built from 16 residues. Germline-derived CDR1 and CDR2 are LNHDA and SQIVND (reference sequence). The CDR3 sequence is CASSTLLAASTDTQYF. The CDR3 DNA follows: TGTGCCAGTAGTACTTTACTAGCGGCTAGCACAGATACGCAGTATTTT. The full variable domain, in which reference TRBV19 and TRBJ2-3 provide the parts outside the CDR3, is DGGITQSPKYLFRKEGQNVTLSCEQNLNHDAMYWYRQDPGQGLRLIYYSQIVNDFQKGDIAEGYSVSREKKESFPLTVTSAQKNPTAFYLCASSTLLAASTDTQYFGPGTRLTVL.